This entry concerns a single T cell receptor (beta chain). Patients had residual fresh-frozen tumor tissue and more than two years of survival data. Amplification used 60 V beta primers and 13 J beta primers. Generated by immunoSEQ multiplex PCR, the TCRdb table keeps only in-frame clones and is missing some. The table lists about 82,000 clones, roughly 89% of them singletons. The data belong to a study of glioma-infiltrating T cells after dendritic cell vaccination. Study-level background: Patients received autologous tumor lysate-pulsed dendritic cell vaccination between about 2002 and 2012. Monocyte-derived dendritic cells, cultured 6 to 7 days with IL-4 and GM-CSF, were pulsed with autologous tumor lysate.

With 8 bases removed from V and 3 bases from J, the gap between germline ends came to 20 bases. The CDR3 runs to 15 residues. CDR1 is MNHEY and CDR2 is SVGAGI in the germline V gene. This material consisted of blood, taken before dendritic cell vaccination. The chain recombines TRBV6-5 with TRBJ2-7, with TRBD2 as a possible D gene (7 bases). The source is a human donor with glioblastoma. The CDR3: CASGRGLRGGYEQYF. The CDR3 region has the DNA TGTGCCAGCGGGCGGGGGCTTCGCGGGGGCTACGAGCAGTACTTC.